Following are 10 T cell receptor beta chains from one sample sequenced in a study of T cell responses to AZD1222 COVID-19 vaccine. TCRdb's copy holds only in-frame clones and misses some; the assay was immunoSEQ multiplex PCR. The sample has approximately 140,000 clones, more than 80% seen once; the top ten hold around 2.9%. Source: peripheral blood, taken 28 days after the second AZD1222 dose. The receptor set was obtained from an adult who received the AZD1222 COVID-19 vaccine.

The chain has TRBV7-8 and TRBJ2-3, with 10 nucleotides matching TRBD2. Trimming at V came to 0 bases and at J to 8 bases, leaving 8 bases not matched to a gene. The germline V gene encodes CDR1 SGHVS and CDR2 FQNEAQ. CDR3 length: 16 amino acids. CDR3 coding DNA: TGTGCCAGCAGCTTAGCTAGTCTAGCGGGAGAAGGTACGCAGTATTTT. Protein sequence: CASSLASLAGEGTQYF.

This chain joins TRBV7-9 and TRBJ1-1; the match to TRBD1 covers 10 bases. The length of the CDR3 is 17 residues. J was trimmed by 2 bases and V by 3 bases; bases with no gene match: 9. Germline loops: CDR1 SEHNR, CDR2 FQNEAQ (reference sequence). The CDR3 DNA is TGTGCCAGCAGCTTGCTCCCCGGGACAGGGGTAAACACTGAAGCTTTCTTT. Translation gives CASSLLPGTGVNTEAFF.

The CDR3 reads CASSYTQGRAFF. CDR3 coding DNA: TGTGCCAGCAGTTATACACAGGGGCGAGCTTTCTTT. This rearrangement joins TRBV6-5 to TRBJ1-1; 7 bases match TRBD1. This CDR3 region has 12 residues. With 3 bases clipped from V and 10 bases from J, the junction kept 5 bases outside the gene matches. Germline values: CDR1 MNHEY, CDR2 SVGAGI.

The V and J genes are TRBV30 and TRBJ2-3; 9 bases fit TRBD2. The CDR3 is 16 amino acids. Germline assignment: CDR1 GTSNPN and CDR2 SVGIG (reference sequence). V gave up 4 bases and J gave up 0 bases; unmatched junction bases: 8. CDR3 residues: CAWIIRAGGSTDTQYF. CDR3 bases: TGTGCCTGGATCATCCGAGCGGGAGGTAGCACAGATACGCAGTATTTT.

V usage is TRBV2 and J usage is TRBJ2-3; D may be TRBD2 (6 bases). V gave up 10 bases and J gave up 4 bases, with 18 bases separating them. From germline, CDR1 is SNHLY and CDR2 FYNNEI. This CDR3 region has 14 residues. The CDR3: CANPRAGISDTQYF. The CDR3 DNA is TGTGCCAACCCGAGGGCGGGAATCTCAGATACGCAGTATTTT.

The chain is built from TRBV7-2 and TRBJ2-1, with 9 bases aligning to TRBD2. The CDR3 consists of 18 residues. The V and J ends lost 1 base and 0 bases, in that order; junction bases with no gene match: 7. Germline V lookup: CDR1 SGHTA, CDR2 FQGNSA. The CDR3 DNA sequence: TGTGCCAGCAGCTTAGGGCCTAGCGGGACGGGCTCCTACAATGAGCAGTTCTTC. Protein sequence: CASSLGPSGTGSYNEQFF. The entire variable domain, with the rest obtained from reference TRBV7-2 and TRBJ2-1, is as follows: GAGVSQSPSNKVTEKGKDVELRCDPISGHTALYWYRQSLGQGLEFLIYFQGNSAPDKSGLPSDRFSAERTGGSVSTLTIQRTQQEDSAVYLCASSLGPSGTGSYNEQFFGPGTRLTVL.

This clone was detected only once. This rearrangement joins TRBV27 to TRBJ1-5; 7 bases fit TRBD1. With 5 bases clipped from V and 2 bases from J, the junction kept 6 bases outside the gene matches. Germline lookup yields CDR1 MNHEY and CDR2 SMNVEV (reference sequence). The CDR3 spans 15 residues. The CDR3 DNA is TGTGCCAGCAGTCCGAGGGACAGACGCAATCAGCCCCAGCATTTT. Protein: CASSPRDRRNQPQHF.

CDR3 residues: CASSLAGSEAFF. The CDR3 DNA is TGCGCCAGCAGCTTGGCCGGCTCTGAAGCTTTCTTT. The chain recombines TRBV5-1 with TRBJ1-1; D remains unclear. Per germline, CDR1 SGHRS and CDR2 YFSETQ. The CDR3 is 12 residues long. V was cut by 0 bases and J by 6 bases, with 6 bases left in between.

This sequence joins TRBV18 and TRBJ2-1, with 10 nucleotides matching TRBD2. The CDR3 extends over 14 amino acids. Germline CDR1 is KGHSH and CDR2 is LQKENI. V lost 2 bases to trimming and J lost 10 bases; unmatched junction nucleotides: 5. The CDR3 DNA reads as TGTGCCAGCTCACCAACCCTACTAGCGGGAGAGCAGTTCTTC. Protein: CASSPTLLAGEQFF.

The chain employs TRBV3-1 (or the pseudogene TRBV3-2) and TRBJ1-2; perhaps TRBD1 as D (5 bases). Trimming removed 0 bases at V and 1 base at J, with 6 bases between. The germline V gene encodes CDR1 LGHDT and CDR2 YNNKEL (reference sequence). This CDR3 contains 14 residues. CDR3 protein: CASSQDDSNYGYTF. DNA of the CDR3: TGTGCCAGCAGCCAAGATGACAGTAACTATGGCTACACCTTC.